Presented here are 29 T cell receptor beta chains from one specimen sequenced in a study of blood T cell repertoires in COVID-19 (dated by TCRdb to about 2020). Library preparation used the immunoSEQ multiplex PCR assay. The clones in this table, taken by TCRdb from immuneACCESS, are in-frame only. Not every clone is retained; where verified, under half of the shortfall comes from an unresolved V gene, and the cause of the rest is unknown. In all, the sample holds a few hundred thousand clones, and 85% of those were seen once. The top ten clonotypes cover approximately 7.5% of the sample. Sequenced: peripheral blood. The receptors derive from a human donor in a cohort sampled during active COVID-19.

The CDR3 here is CASSLNQGLQPQHF. The DNA for the CDR3 is TGTGCCAGCAGCTTAAATCAGGGACTTCAGCCCCAGCATTTT. The chain has TRBV7-2 and TRBJ1-5; TRBD1 is a possible D gene (5 bases). The V gene lost 2 bases and the J gene lost 6 bases, with 11 bases spanning the gap. The CDR3 has 14 residues. Germline V gene sequence: CDR1 SGHTA, CDR2 FQGNSA.

The chain joins TRBV14 to TRBJ2-7, with no clear D. The CDR3 is 12 amino acids. Trimming removed 1 base from V and 10 bases from J, with 11 bases in between. Germline V gene lookup returns CDR1 SGHDN and CDR2 FVKESK. DNA of the CDR3: TGTGCCAGCAGCCAAGCGTGGAGTACTCAGTACTTC. Protein sequence: CASSQAWSTQYF.

V and J are TRBV7-2 and TRBJ1-5, with D perhaps matching TRBD1 (5 bases). CDR1 SGHTA and CDR2 FQGNSA come from the germline V gene. This CDR3 spans 16 amino acids. V was shortened by 1 base and J by 7 bases, with 17 bases between the two germline ends. CDR3 DNA: TGTGCCAGCAGCTTAGTTGGGGCAGGAATGTTGCAGCCCCAGCATTTT. It yields the protein CASSLVGAGMLQPQHF.

J is TRBJ1-4 and V is TRBV6-5, with 7 bases that match TRBD1. V was clipped by 11 bases and J by 9 bases; unmatched bases: 12. The CDR3 extends over 13 amino acids. Germline V lookup: CDR1 MNHEY, CDR2 SVGAGI. The CDR3 sequence is CAVRQGFRQKLFF. CDR3 sequence (DNA): TGTGCCGTTAGACAGGGCTTTCGTCAAAAACTGTTTTTT.

V is TRBV11-2 and J is TRBJ2-7, with 12 bases identical to TRBD2. This CDR3 is built from 18 residues. Germline assignment: CDR1 SGHAT and CDR2 FQNNGV. The trim removed 2 bases at V and 0 bases at J, leaving 8 bases unmatched. CDR3 protein: CASSLSTSGGAHSYEQYF. CDR3 bases: TGTGCCAGCAGCTTATCGACTAGCGGGGGTGCTCACTCCTACGAGCAGTACTTC. Combining the CDR3 with reference TRBV11-2 and TRBJ2-7 gives the whole variable domain EAGVAQSPRYKIIEKRQSVAFWCNPISGHATLYWYQQILGQGPKLLIQFQNNGVVDDSQLPKDRFSAERLKGVDSTLKIQPAKLEDSAVYLCASSLSTSGGAHSYEQYFGPGTRLTVT.

The rearrangement joins TRBV3-1 (or the pseudogene TRBV3-2) to TRBJ1-6, with TRBD1 as a possible D gene (6 bases). The germline gives CDR1 LGHDT, CDR2 YNNKEL (reference sequence). The CDR3 spans 18 residues. The V gene lost 4 bases and the J gene lost 10 bases, with 26 bases spanning the gap. For the CDR3, the DNA is TGTGCCAGCAGCCGGTACCCACAGGGTCAGCTAGGTTACTCACCCCTCCACTTT. This gives the protein CASSRYPQGQLGYSPLHF.

This clone appeared once. This sequence joins TRBV27 and TRBJ2-1; no clear D. V was shortened by 1 base and J by 7 bases, with 8 bases between the two germline ends. The CDR3 covers 13 residues. Germline V CDR1 and CDR2: MNHEY, SMNVEV (reference sequence). The DNA for the CDR3 is TGTGCCAGCAGTTTATTTGTGGAGAATGAGCAGTTCTTC. As protein: CASSLFVENEQFF.

The J gene is TRBJ2-7, the V gene TRBV9; D is uncertain. The CDR3 covers 13 residues. V lost 4 bases to trimming and J lost 7 bases, with 15 bases between them. Germline values: CDR1 SGDLS, CDR2 YYNGEE. CDR3 amino acids: CASSSGTPSEQYF. CDR3 DNA sequence: TGTGCCAGCAGCTCAGGAACGCCGTCTGAGCAGTACTTC.

The V gene is TRBV11-3, the J gene TRBJ2-2; 7 bases align to TRBD2. V lost 1 base and J lost 6; bases outside the gene matches: 2. Germline-derived CDR1 and CDR2 are SGHNT and YENEEA. The CDR3 has 14 amino acids. CDR3 sequence: CASSLAAGAGELFF. CDR3 nucleotides: TGTGCCAGCAGCTTAGCGGCGGGGGCCGGGGAGCTGTTTTTT.

A single count supports this clone. J is TRBJ2-6 and V is TRBV24-1; tentatively, D is TRBD1 (6 bases). Trimming removed 3 bases from V and 2 bases from J, with 10 bases in between. Germline CDR1 is KGHDR and CDR2 is SFDVKD. This CDR3 spans 16 amino acids. CDR3 protein: CATSDPNRAGANVLTF. The CDR3 DNA sequence: TGTGCCACCAGTGATCCTAACAGGGCTGGGGCCAACGTCCTGACTTTC.

The chain has TRBV9 and TRBJ2-1; D might be TRBD1 (6 bases). V was cut by 3 bases and J by 4 bases, with 14 bases left in between. The CDR3 sequence is 15 residues long. Germline values: CDR1 SGDLS, CDR2 YYNGEE. The CDR3 DNA sequence: TGTGCCAGCAGCGCAAAGGACAGCCTATACAATGAGCAGTTCTTC. Encoded protein: CASSAKDSLYNEQFF.

This clone occurred once. Different DNA sequences within this sample yield the same CDR3. The CDR3 loop is CSVEGGQGNYGYTF. The CDR3, as DNA: TGCAGCGTTGAGGGGGGACAGGGCAACTATGGCTACACCTTC. This rearrangement joins TRBV29-1 to TRBJ1-2; TRBD1 aligns across 9 bases. The CDR3 runs 14 residues. Germline assignment: CDR1 SQVTM and CDR2 ANQGSEA. Trimming at V came to 3 bases and at J to 2 bases, leaving 4 bases not matched to a gene.

V gene TRBV2 combines with J gene TRBJ2-7; possibly TRBD2 for D (6 bases). Germline CDR1 SNHLY, CDR2 FYNNEI. The CDR3 loop spans 13 amino acids. The V and J ends lost 7 bases and 2 bases respectively, with 12 bases between them. CDR3 nucleotides: TGTGCCAGCAAAAAGGGACTTACCTACGAGCAGTACTTC. Protein: CASKKGLTYEQYF.

The chain is built from TRBV5-1 and TRBJ2-1, with unresolved D. Trimming cost V 4 bases and J 3 bases, with 20 bases left between them. The germline V gene encodes CDR1 SGHRS and CDR2 YFSETQ. The CDR3 loop spans 17 amino acids. CDR3 region: CASSPPSLALSYNEQFF. CDR3 coding DNA: TGCGCCAGCAGCCCACCGTCCTTAGCTCTCAGCTACAATGAGCAGTTCTTC.

This sequence joins TRBV7-3 and TRBJ2-7, with TRBD1 matching over 8 bases. The germline V gene encodes CDR1 SGHTA and CDR2 FQGTGA. The CDR3 is 13 residues long. Trimming took 4 bases from V and 5 from J; bases not matched to a gene: 4. The CDR3 region is CASSSTGEHEQYF. The CDR3 coding sequence is TGTGCCAGCAGCTCGACAGGGGAACACGAGCAGTACTTC. Variable domain in full (rest from reference TRBV7-3 and TRBJ2-7): GAGVSQTPSNKVTEKGKYVELRCDPISGHTALYWYRQSLGQGPEFLIYFQGTGAADDSGLPNDRFFAVRPEGSVSTLKIQRTERGDSAVYLCASSSTGEHEQYFGPGTRLTVT.

This chain uses TRBV6-2 or TRBV6-3 with TRBJ2-1; D might be TRBD2 (6 bases). Germline loops: CDR1 MNHEY, CDR2 SVGEGT. CDR3 length: 14 amino acids. Trimming removed 2 bases from V and 10 bases from J, with 15 bases in between. CDR3 sequence: CASSYPEVGGEQFF. The DNA for the CDR3 is TGTGCCAGCAGTTACCCGGAGGTGGGGGGAGAGCAGTTCTTC.

The CDR3 DNA reads TGTGCCAGCAGCCGTGCCCTCTTGGGACTAGAAGAAAAACTGTTTTTT. Translation: CASSRALLGLEEKLFF. This chain joins TRBV7-9 and TRBJ1-4; D is perhaps TRBD1 (5 bases). The CDR3 runs to 16 residues. Per the germline V gene, CDR1 is SEHNR and CDR2 is FQNEAQ (reference sequence). V was trimmed by 5 bases and J by 8 bases, leaving 21 bases between them.

V is TRBV12-5 and J is TRBJ1-1; D might be TRBD1 (5 bases). This CDR3 has 11 residues. Germline V lookup: CDR1 LGHNT, CDR2 FRNRAP. The V gene lost 5 bases and the J gene lost 8 bases, with 9 bases spanning the gap. The CDR3 sequence: CASGPRGEAFF. The CDR3 region has the DNA TGTGCTAGTGGTCCTCGGGGGGAAGCTTTCTTT. The complete variable domain, with remaining parts taken from reference TRBV12-5 and TRBJ1-1, reads DARVTQTPRHKVTEMGQEVTMRCQPILGHNTVFWYRQTMMQGLELLAYFRNRAPLDDSGMPKDRFSAEMPDATLATLKIQPSEPRDSAVYFCASGPRGEAFFGQGTRLTVV.

This sequence joins TRBV5-1 and TRBJ2-2; TRBD1 matches at 7 bases. J was trimmed by 5 bases and V by 4 bases; bases with no gene match: 11. The CDR3 is 16 residues long. Looked up from germline, CDR1 is SGHRS and CDR2 is YFSETQ. This chain's CDR3 is CASSVPTGVATGELFF. The CDR3 DNA reads as TGCGCCAGCAGCGTCCCAACAGGGGTAGCGACCGGGGAGCTGTTTTTT.

The rearrangement joins TRBV7-2 to TRBJ1-5; 9 positions match TRBD1. The trim removed 5 bases at V and 5 bases at J, leaving 4 bases unmatched. Germline V lookup: CDR1 SGHTA, CDR2 FQGNSA. The CDR3 covers 14 residues. For the CDR3, the DNA is TGTGCCAGCAGCGGGGACAGGGAACATCAGCCCCAGCATTTT. Amino acid sequence: CASSGDREHQPQHF.

The CDR3 here is CASSLKATGELFF. In DNA form, the CDR3 reads TGTGCCAGCAGCTTAAAAGCGACCGGGGAGCTGTTTTTT. The rearrangement uses TRBV11-1 and TRBJ2-2; D is uncertain. Trimming shortened V by 2 bases and J by 5 bases, and 6 bases separated the two germline ends. Germline CDR1 and CDR2: SGHAT and FQDESV (reference sequence). This CDR3 has 13 amino acids.

The chain combines TRBV6-2 or TRBV6-3 with TRBJ2-2; the D gene is possibly TRBD2 (7 bases). V lost 5 bases and J lost 7, with 20 bases in between. From germline, CDR1 is MNHEY and CDR2 SVGEGT. CDR3 length: 16 residues. The CDR3 DNA reads TGTGCCAGCAGTGGAACCCCGGGGGGCCGCGGCGGGGAGCTGTTTTTT. Its protein product is CASSGTPGGRGGELFF.

The chain combines TRBV6-1 with TRBJ1-1; D perhaps matches TRBD1 (6 bases). V was shortened by 0 bases and J by 5 bases, with 16 bases between the two germline ends. CDR1 MNHNS and CDR2 SASEGT come from the germline V gene. The CDR3 runs 16 residues. CDR3 DNA sequence: TGTGCCAGCAGTGAAGCTGTCGCAGGGGCATCTACTGAAGCTTTCTTT. It is translated as CASSEAVAGASTEAFF.

The chain links TRBV20-1 to TRBJ1-1; D call uncertain. There are 11 residues in the CDR3. The V and J ends lost 0 bases and 11 bases respectively, with 10 bases between them. Germline V lookup: CDR1 DFQATT, CDR2 SNEGSKA (reference sequence). As DNA, the CDR3 is TGCAGTGCTAGAGAGGAGAGACGGGCTTTCTTT. Translation gives CSAREERRAFF.

This chain joins TRBV27 and TRBJ1-2; D is undetermined. The CDR3 has 14 residues. CDR1 and CDR2 (germline): MNHEY, SMNVEV (reference sequence). Trimming shortened V by 0 bases and J by 4 bases, and 9 bases separated the two germline ends. The CDR3 sequence is CASSLSGGVYGYTF. Written as DNA, the CDR3 is TGTGCCAGCAGTTTATCCGGCGGTGTCTATGGCTACACCTTC.

V is TRBV7-6 and J is TRBJ2-1; TRBD1 matches at 8 bases. The germline CDR1 and CDR2 sequences are SGHVS and FNYEAQ. Germline trimming cut 2 bases from V and 2 bases from J; bases unmatched to any gene: 2. The CDR3 runs to 15 residues. In DNA, the CDR3 is TGTGCCAGCAGCTTATCGACAGGGGCCTACAATGAGCAGTTCTTC. Its protein is CASSLSTGAYNEQFF.

The chain links TRBV5-5 to TRBJ2-1; TRBD1 matches at 9 bases. The V and J ends lost 4 bases and 0 bases, in that order; junction bases with no gene match: 8. The CDR3 covers 17 residues. Germline CDR1 reads SGHKS; CDR2 reads YYEKEE (reference sequence). The CDR3 nucleotides are TGTGCCAGCAGCCTCAACAGGGGGCGAGGCTCCTACAATGAGCAGTTCTTC. This sequence encodes CASSLNRGRGSYNEQFF.

This clone was seen just once. The chain joins TRBV19 to TRBJ2-2; the D gene is possibly TRBD1 (6 bases). V was clipped by 7 bases and J by 0 bases, with 12 bases between them. This CDR3 is 15 amino acids long. Germline CDR1 is LNHDA and CDR2 is SQIVND (reference sequence). The CDR3 nucleotides read TGTGCCAGTACCAGACAGGCGGCGAACACCGGGGAGCTGTTTTTT. Translated: CASTRQAANTGELFF. Full variable domain (outside the CDR3, taken from reference TRBV19 and TRBJ2-2): DGGITQSPKYLFRKEGQNVTLSCEQNLNHDAMYWYRQDPGQGLRLIYYSQIVNDFQKGDIAEGYSVSREKKESFPLTVTSAQKNPTAFYLCASTRQAANTGELFFGEGSRLTVL.

This rearrangement joins TRBV5-8 to TRBJ1-4; the match to TRBD1 covers 8 bases. Germline CDR1 is SGHTS and CDR2 is YDEGEE. The CDR3 runs 16 residues. V was clipped by 4 bases and J by 4 bases; unmatched bases: 9. CDR3 loop: CASSKGQVFGNEKLFF. CDR3 coding DNA: TGTGCCAGCAGCAAGGGACAGGTGTTCGGTAATGAAAAACTGTTTTTT.